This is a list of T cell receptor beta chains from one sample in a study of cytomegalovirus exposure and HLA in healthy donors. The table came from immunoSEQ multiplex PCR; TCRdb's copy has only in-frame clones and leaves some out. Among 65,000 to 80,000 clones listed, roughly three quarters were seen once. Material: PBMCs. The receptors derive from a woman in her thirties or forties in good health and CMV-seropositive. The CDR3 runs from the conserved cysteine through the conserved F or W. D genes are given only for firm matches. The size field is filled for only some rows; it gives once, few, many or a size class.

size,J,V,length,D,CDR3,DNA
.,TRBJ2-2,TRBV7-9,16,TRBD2,CASSTPSGLNTGELFF,TGTGCCAGCAGCACGCCTAGCGGTCTGAACACCGGGGAGCTGTTTTTT
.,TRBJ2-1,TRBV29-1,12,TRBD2,CSARLAGNEQFF,TGCAGCGCAAGACTAGCGGGAAATGAGCAGTTCTTC
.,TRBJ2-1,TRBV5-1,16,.,CASSLRGGDAYNEQFF,TGCGCCAGCAGCTTGAGGGGGGGCGACGCCTACAATGAGCAGTTCTTC
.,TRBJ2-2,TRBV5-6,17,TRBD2,CASSLSAGQREAGELFF,TGTGCCAGCAGCTTGTCGGCTGGACAGCGGGAGGCCGGGGAGCTGTTTTTT
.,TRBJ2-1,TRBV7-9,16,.,CASSLVQGPIYNEQFF,TGTGCCAGCAGCTTAGTGCAGGGCCCTATCTACAATGAGCAGTTCTTC
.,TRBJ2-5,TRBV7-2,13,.,CASRGPGAETQYF,TGTGCCAGCCGGGGACCAGGGGCGGAGACCCAGTACTTC
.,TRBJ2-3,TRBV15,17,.,CATSRGLRGPGTDTQYF,TGTGCCACCAGCAGAGGACTGCGGGGGCCAGGTACAGATACGCAGTATTTT
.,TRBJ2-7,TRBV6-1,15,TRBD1,CASSDWTGGGYEQYF,TGTGCCAGCAGTGACTGGACAGGGGGTGGCTACGAGCAGTACTTC
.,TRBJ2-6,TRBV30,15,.,CAWSHDSSGANVLTF,TGTGCCTGGAGTCACGACAGCTCTGGGGCCAACGTCCTGACTTTC
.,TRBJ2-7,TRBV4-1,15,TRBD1,CASSQGGQGGYEQYF,TGCGCCAGCAGCCAGGGGGGACAGGGCGGGTACGAGCAGTACTTC
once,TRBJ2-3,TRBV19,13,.,CASRPGVTDTQYF,TGTGCCAGTAGACCAGGGGTCACAGATACGCAGTATTTT
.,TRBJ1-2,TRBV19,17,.,CASSIGTGIPLDYGYTF,TGTGCCAGTAGTATTGGAACAGGAATACCCCTTGACTATGGCTACACCTTC
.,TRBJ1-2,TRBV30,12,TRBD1,CAWSGTGIGYTF,TGTGCCTGGAGTGGGACAGGGATCGGCTACACCTTC
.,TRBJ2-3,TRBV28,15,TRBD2,CASSLAGAGWDTQYF,TGTGCCAGCAGTTTGGCTGGAGCGGGATGGGATACGCAGTATTTT
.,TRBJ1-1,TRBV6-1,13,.,CASSESQNTEAFF,TGTGCCAGCAGTGAGAGTCAGAACACTGAAGCTTTCTTT
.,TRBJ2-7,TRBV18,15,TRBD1,CASRGLGQGRGEQYF,TGTGCCAGCCGAGGGCTGGGACAGGGGCGGGGAGAGCAGTACTTC
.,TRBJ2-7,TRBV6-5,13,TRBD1,CASRERGPYEQYF,TGTGCCAGCAGAGAGAGGGGGCCCTACGAGCAGTACTTC
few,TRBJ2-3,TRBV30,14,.,CAWKLAGSTDTQYF,TGTGCCTGGAAGCTGGCGGGATCCACAGATACGCAGTATTTT
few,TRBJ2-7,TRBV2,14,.,CASMGGGISYEQYF,TGTGCCAGCATGGGAGGCGGAATCTCCTACGAGCAGTACTTC
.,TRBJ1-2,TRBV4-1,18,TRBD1,CASSPDRATLDSVYGYTF,TGCGCCAGCAGCCCAGACAGGGCCACGTTAGATTCCGTTTATGGCTACACCTTC
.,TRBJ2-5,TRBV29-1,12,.,CSVDGQKETQYF,TGCAGCGTTGATGGGCAGAAAGAGACCCAGTACTTC
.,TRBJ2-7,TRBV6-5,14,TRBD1,CASSKGQGGSEQYF,TGTGCCAGCAGTAAGGGACAGGGGGGTAGCGAGCAGTACTTC
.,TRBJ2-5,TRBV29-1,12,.,CSVARGGETQYF,TGCAGCGTTGCTAGGGGTGGAGAGACCCAGTACTTC
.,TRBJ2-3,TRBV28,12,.,CASRADLYTQYF,TGTGCCAGCAGGGCCGATTTGTATACGCAGTATTTT
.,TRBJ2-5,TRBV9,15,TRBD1,CASSVEGAREETQYF,TGTGCCAGCAGCGTAGAGGGGGCCCGGGAAGAGACCCAGTACTTC
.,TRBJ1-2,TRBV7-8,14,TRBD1,CASSPGTGTDGYTF,TGTGCCAGCAGCCCCGGGACAGGGACGGATGGCTACACCTTC
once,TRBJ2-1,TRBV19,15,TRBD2,CASSPPGLEYNEQFF,TGTGCCAGTAGTCCCCCGGGACTAGAATACAATGAGCAGTTCTTC
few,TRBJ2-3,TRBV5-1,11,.,CASSELDRQYF,TGCGCCAGCAGCGAACTAGACCGTCAGTATTTT
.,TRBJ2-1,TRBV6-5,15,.,CASSYVASANNEQFF,TGTGCCAGCAGTTACGTGGCTAGCGCTAACAATGAGCAGTTCTTC
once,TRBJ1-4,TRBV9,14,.,CASSVEPTGGKLFF,TGTGCCAGCAGCGTAGAGCCTACCGGTGGAAAACTGTTTTTT
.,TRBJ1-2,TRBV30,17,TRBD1,CAINWNRGLLFNYGYTF,TGTGCCATAAATTGGAACAGGGGGCTTCTCTTTAACTATGGCTACACCTTC
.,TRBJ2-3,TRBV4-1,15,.,CASSQGGPSTDTQYF,TGCGCCAGCAGCCAAGGAGGCCCTAGCACAGATACGCAGTATTTT
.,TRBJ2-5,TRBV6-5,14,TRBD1,CASSLYRGAETQYF,TGTGCCAGCAGCTTATACAGGGGCGCAGAGACCCAGTACTTC
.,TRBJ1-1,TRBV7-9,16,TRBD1,CASSFGPGQGNTEAFF,TGTGCCAGCAGCTTCGGACCGGGACAGGGGAACACTGAAGCTTTCTTT
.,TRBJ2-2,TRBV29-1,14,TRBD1,CSVVRQGNTGELFF,TGCAGCGTTGTCAGACAGGGGAACACCGGGGAGCTGTTTTTT
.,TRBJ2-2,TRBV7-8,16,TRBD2,CASSISAGGNTGELFF,TGTGCCAGCAGCATATCAGCGGGAGGTAACACCGGGGAGCTGTTTTTT